Presented here are 10 T cell receptor beta chains from one specimen sequenced in a study of early T cells in non-severe SARS-CoV-2 infection. One entry per CDR3 protein results from TCRdb running MiXCR on the 5' RACE reads. The sample gives 30,000 to 45,000 distinct CDR3 sequences, about 3.9% of which show up once; 5.9% is in the top ten. Sequences were obtained from whole blood. These TCRs come from an adult who was a healthcare worker with PCR-confirmed SARS-CoV-2 infection or an uninfected control (not recorded which).

The sample holds a few counts of this clonotype. The J gene is TRBJ2-7, the V gene TRBV29-1; D is possibly TRBD1 (5 bases). Germline V gene lookup returns CDR1 SQVTM and CDR2 ANQGSEA. The CDR3 runs to 14 residues. The V and J ends lost 7 bases and 5 bases respectively, with 21 bases between them. The CDR3 region is CSAQNRAGLDEQYF. The CDR3 bases are TGCAGCGCCCAGAATCGGGCAGGGCTGGACGAGCAGTACTTC.

This clonotype has at least ten counts. V is TRBV7-9 and J is TRBJ1-4; D is unclear. With 4 bases removed from V and 13 bases from J, the gap between germline ends came to 13 bases. This CDR3 is 12 amino acids long. CDR1 is SEHNR, CDR2 FQNEAQ, per germline (reference sequence). The CDR3 DNA is TGTGCCAGCAGCTCACTGACTGGAGCACTGTTTTTT. Protein sequence: CASSSLTGALFF.

This clonotype was counted many times. V and J are TRBV12-3 or TRBV12-4 and TRBJ2-2, with D hard to call. The CDR3 covers 16 residues. V was pared by 0 bases and J by 5 bases, with 13 bases between. The DNA for the CDR3 is TGTGCCAGCAGTTTAGCGAAGCCACGGGTAACCGGGGAGCTGTTTTTT. As protein: CASSLAKPRVTGELFF.

This clonotype was detected ten times or more. The chain is built from TRBV10-3 and TRBJ1-2; D is possibly TRBD1 (5 bases). Trimming cost V 8 bases and J 3 bases, with 10 bases left between them. The germline gives CDR1 ENHRY, CDR2 SYGVKD. This CDR3 has 12 residues. The CDR3: CAIHRGDYGYTF. In nucleotides, the CDR3 is TGTGCCATCCACCGGGGGGACTATGGCTACACCTTC.

This clonotype occurred many times. This chain joins TRBV10-2 and TRBJ2-1, with 10 bases lining up with TRBD2. The CDR3 is made up of 16 amino acids. Germline lookup yields CDR1 WSHSY and CDR2 SAAADI. Unmatched junction bases numbered 15, after V lost 6 bases and J lost 10 bases. CDR3 DNA: TGCGCCAGCAGACATCCTAGCGGGAGTATGGTGTGGGAGCAGTTCTTC. Translation gives CASRHPSGSMVWEQFF.

This clonotype has more than one count but fewer than ten. The chain is built from TRBV6-5 and TRBJ2-7; TRBD2 might be the D (6 bases). Germline values: CDR1 MNHEY, CDR2 SVGAGI. The V end lost 6 bases, the J end lost 2 bases, and 17 bases lay between the germline ends. This CDR3 comprises 15 residues. The CDR3 is CASSPTEEGTYEQYF. The DNA for the CDR3 is TGTGCCAGCAGCCCCACGGAGGAGGGAACCTACGAGCAGTACTTC.

The chain is built from TRBV11-3 and TRBJ1-6; TRBD1 might be the D (6 bases). The germline V gene encodes CDR1 SGHNT and CDR2 YENEEA. The germline V and J ends were trimmed by 5 bases and 6 bases, with 11 bases remaining between them. This CDR3 contains 14 residues. In DNA form, the CDR3 reads TGTGCCAGCAGCCTGGACAGTGTTAATTCACCCCTCCACTTT. Protein product: CASSLDSVNSPLHF.

This clonotype was detected many times. J is TRBJ2-3 and V is TRBV7-3; D call uncertain. Germline CDR1 and CDR2: SGHTA and FQGTGA. This CDR3 has 13 amino acids. V dropped 4 bases and J dropped 9 bases, with 14 bases sitting between them. CDR3 loop: CASSSTDAGTQYF. The CDR3 DNA sequence: TGTGCCAGCAGCTCGACCGACGCCGGAACGCAGTATTTT.

This clonotype showed up many times. The gene calls are TRBV6-1 and TRBJ1-1, with D hard to call. This CDR3 contains 15 residues. The V end lost 5 bases, the J end lost 1 base, and 14 bases lay between the germline ends. In germline, CDR1 is MNHNS, CDR2 SASEGT. CDR3 region: CASSPIVGRNTEAFF. The CDR3 coding sequence is TGTGCCAGCAGTCCGATAGTGGGAAGGAACACTGAAGCTTTCTTT.

The rearrangement joins TRBV5-1 to TRBJ1-1, with 9 positions matching TRBD1. Germline-derived CDR1 and CDR2 are SGHRS and YFSETQ. V lost 4 bases to trimming and J lost 1 base; unmatched junction nucleotides: 2. The CDR3 is 14 amino acids. The CDR3 reads CASSVQGANTEAFF. The CDR3 region has the DNA TGCGCCAGCAGCGTACAGGGGGCGAACACTGAAGCTTTCTTT.